This TCR beta chain was profiled in a study of blood T cell repertoires in COVID-19 (dated by TCRdb to 2020 to 2021). A note on the overall study: Collaborator samples came from the United States, Italy and Spain and covered acute and convalescent phases of COVID-19. The prospective study material was composed of cDNA or gDNA derived from T cells, B-cell-depleted T cells, or PBMCs. Deeply sampled blood TCRbeta repertoires from subjects exposed to, actively infected with, or recovered from COVID-19 were included in the dataset. The repertoires were released in a freely available public database meant as a resource for research on the immune response to SARS-CoV-2. The samples were drawn from the first 160 participants of the ongoing ImmuneRACE study and from 1,254 subjects provided by 6 global collaborators. The sample metadata nearly always contained a de-identified subject ID, COVID-19 status, age in years and sex. Where available, HLA class I and class II types were obtained from metadata supplied by the sample provider rather than from assay-based typing. General study outcomes and caveats: How much clinical and demographic metadata was included differed by source and by participant, and the metadata was provided uncurated.

The collaborating institutions used their own protocols to collect whole blood in K2EDTA tubes. Collaborator samples were shipped for TCRbeta analysis as frozen whole blood, isolated PBMCs, or DNA extracted from either sample type. Trimming costs V 1 base and J 8 bases, and their ends lie 17 bases apart. CDR1 is given as KGHSH and CDR2 as LQKENI, both from the germline V gene. Including cysteine and phenylalanine, the CDR3 has 15 amino acids. Solely the CDR3 DNA is kept, with 45 bases framed from the first base. TCRbeta CDR3 regions were amplified from genomic DNA by means of the immunoSEQ Assay, a bias-controlled multiplex PCR. As for the original processing: Within the assay, amplification of reference gene primers was used to estimate how many nucleated cells each sample contained. To quantify the absolute abundance of each unique TCRbeta CDR3 rearrangement, sequence reads were collapsed and filtered. For each sample, productive Simpson clonality was calculated as the square root of Simpson's diversity index over productive rearrangements. The table comes from immuneACCESS by way of TCRdb, which keeps in-frame sequences with V and J called. Part of the clones is missing from these tables; in studies checked, under half for an unresolved V gene and the rest for unknown reasons. V and J calls and clone size follow that table, whereas D and trimming were derived from the DNA. The sample data list approximately 110,000 clones, and 85% of these were observed just once. Approximately 1.5% of the sample goes to the ten largest clones.

Comment on this clone: Its antigen target is currently unknown. No base quality values were provided; no much bigger clone lies one nucleotide off.

Sequencing input: peripheral blood. This receptor was obtained from a man aged 35 to 55 with acute or convalescent COVID-19. The chain links TRBV18 with TRBJ1-2, with a tentative D gene TRBD1 over 6 matching bases. The CDR3 amino acid sequence is: CASSPRQAQGEGYTF. The base sequence is TGTGCCAGCTCACCACGACAGGCCCAGGGAGAAGGCTACACCTTC.